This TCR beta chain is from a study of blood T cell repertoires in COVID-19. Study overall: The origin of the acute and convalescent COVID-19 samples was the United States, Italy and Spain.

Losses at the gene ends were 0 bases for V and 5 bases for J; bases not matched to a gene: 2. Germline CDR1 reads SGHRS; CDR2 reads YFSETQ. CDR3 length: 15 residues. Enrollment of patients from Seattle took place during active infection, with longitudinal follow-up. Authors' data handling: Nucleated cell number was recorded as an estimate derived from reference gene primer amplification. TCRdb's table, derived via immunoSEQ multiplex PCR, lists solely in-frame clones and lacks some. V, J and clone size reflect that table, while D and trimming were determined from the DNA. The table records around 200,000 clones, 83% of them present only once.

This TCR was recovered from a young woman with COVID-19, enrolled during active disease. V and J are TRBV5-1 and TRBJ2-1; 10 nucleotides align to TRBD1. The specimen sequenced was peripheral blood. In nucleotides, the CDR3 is TGCGCCAGCAGCTTGGGGGACAGGGGCCACAATGAGCAGTTCTTC. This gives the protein CASSLGDRGHNEQFF.